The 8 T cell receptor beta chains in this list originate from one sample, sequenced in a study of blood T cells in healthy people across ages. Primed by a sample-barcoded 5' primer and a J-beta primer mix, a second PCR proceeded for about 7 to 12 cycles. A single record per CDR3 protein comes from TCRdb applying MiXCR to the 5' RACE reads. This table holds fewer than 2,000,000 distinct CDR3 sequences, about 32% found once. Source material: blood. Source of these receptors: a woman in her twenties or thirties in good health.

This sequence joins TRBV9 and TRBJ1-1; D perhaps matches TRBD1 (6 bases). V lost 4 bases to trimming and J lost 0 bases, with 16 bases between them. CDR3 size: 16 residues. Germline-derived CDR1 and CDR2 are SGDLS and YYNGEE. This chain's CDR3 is CASSPRQEKMNTEAFF. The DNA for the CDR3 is TGTGCCAGCAGCCCGCGACAGGAGAAAATGAACACTGAAGCTTTCTTT.

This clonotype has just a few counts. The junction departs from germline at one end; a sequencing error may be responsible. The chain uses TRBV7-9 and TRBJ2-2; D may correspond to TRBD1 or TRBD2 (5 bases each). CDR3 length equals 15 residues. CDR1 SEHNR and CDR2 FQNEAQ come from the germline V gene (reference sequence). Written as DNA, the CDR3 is TGTGCCAGCAGCCCGAATCCTTCTCTGGAAGGGGAGCCGTTTTTT. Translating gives CASSPNPSLEGEPFF.

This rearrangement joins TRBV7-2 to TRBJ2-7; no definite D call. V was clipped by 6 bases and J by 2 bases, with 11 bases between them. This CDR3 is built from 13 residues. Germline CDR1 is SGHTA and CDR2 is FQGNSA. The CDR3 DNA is TGTGCCAGCAGTTACGGCATAACCTACGAGCAGTACTTC. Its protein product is CASSYGITYEQYF.

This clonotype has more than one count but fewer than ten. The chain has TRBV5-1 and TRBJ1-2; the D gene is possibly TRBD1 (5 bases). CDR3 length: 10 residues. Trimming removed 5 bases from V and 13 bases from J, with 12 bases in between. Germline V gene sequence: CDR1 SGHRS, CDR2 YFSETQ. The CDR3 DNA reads TGCGCCAGCAGTCGGGACGCCTTCACCTTC. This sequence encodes CASSRDAFTF. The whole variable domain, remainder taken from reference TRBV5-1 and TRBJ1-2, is KAGVTQTPRYLIKTRGQQVTLSCSPISGHRSVSWYQQTPGQGLQFLFEYFSETQRNKGNFPGRFSGRQFSNSRSEMNVSTLELGDSALYLCASSRDAFTFGSGTRLTVV.

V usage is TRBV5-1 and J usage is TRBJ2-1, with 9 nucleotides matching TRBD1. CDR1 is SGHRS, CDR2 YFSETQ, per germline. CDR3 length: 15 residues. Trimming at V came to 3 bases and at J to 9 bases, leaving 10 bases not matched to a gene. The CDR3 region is CASSSGQGLNGEQFF. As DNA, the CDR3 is TGCGCCAGCAGCTCAGGACAGGGGTTAAATGGTGAGCAGTTCTTC.

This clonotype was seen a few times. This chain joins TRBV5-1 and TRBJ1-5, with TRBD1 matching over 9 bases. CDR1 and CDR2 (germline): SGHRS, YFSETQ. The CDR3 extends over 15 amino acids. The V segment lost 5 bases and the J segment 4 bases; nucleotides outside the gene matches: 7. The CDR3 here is CASRTGTGSNQPQHF. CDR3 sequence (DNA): TGCGCCAGCAGAACCGGGACAGGGAGTAATCAGCCCCAGCATTTT.

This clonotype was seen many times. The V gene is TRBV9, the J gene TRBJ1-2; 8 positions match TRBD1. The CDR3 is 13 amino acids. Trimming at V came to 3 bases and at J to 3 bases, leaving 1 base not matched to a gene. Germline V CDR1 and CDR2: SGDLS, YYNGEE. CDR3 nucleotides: TGTGCCAGCAGCGCGGGACAGGACTATGGCTACACCTTC. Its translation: CASSAGQDYGYTF.

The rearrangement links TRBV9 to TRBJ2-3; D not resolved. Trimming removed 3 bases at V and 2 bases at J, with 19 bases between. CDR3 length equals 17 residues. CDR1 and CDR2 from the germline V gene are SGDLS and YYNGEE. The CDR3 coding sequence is TGTGCCAGCAGCGCCCCCCGTGTGGGAACTCTCACAGATACGCAGTATTTT. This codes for CASSAPRVGTLTDTQYF.